The following is a TCR beta chain sequence with its context. Per the germline V gene, CDR1 is SGHRS and CDR2 is YFSETQ. V lost 4 bases to trimming and J lost 5 bases; unmatched junction nucleotides: 11. This CDR3 has 19 residues. This record comes from a study of blood T cell repertoires in COVID-19. Authors' analysis steps: Amplification of reference gene primers provided the estimated nucleated cell counts. Profiled with immunoSEQ multiplex PCR; TCRdb holds only in-frame clones, not every one. That table supplies the V and J calls and clone size; D and trimming were determined from the DNA. The table shows about 88,000 clones, with around 90% occurring only once.

The clonotype comes from a man aged 18 to 35 with COVID-19, enrolled during active disease. Sequencing was done on a sample of peripheral blood. This chain joins TRBV5-1 and TRBJ2-2; 16 positions match TRBD2. DNA for the CDR3: TGCGCCAGCAGCCCGACGGGACTAGCGGGAGGGCAACGAACCGGGGAGCTGTTTTTT. Its protein product is CASSPTGLAGGQRTGELFF.